This TCR beta chain was sequenced for a study of cytomegalovirus exposure and HLA in healthy donors (dated by TCRdb to about 2017). Notes on the research overall: An earlier analysis of several hundred of the donors reported about 280 Gb of sequence data and 117 million unique TCR beta sequences obtained from about 200 million T cells. An early release covering more than 500 HLA-typed donors comprised 250 to 350 gigabases of sequencing data and 65 million to 100 million unique TCR sequences. The genetic ancestry cluster associated with self-reported Caucasian donors included roughly 84% of the 398 genotyped donors. The aim of the study was to test whether cataloging public T cell receptors could identify signatures of past pathogen exposure. The study profiled the T cell repertoires of 666 subjects by immunosequencing and related them to cytomegalovirus serostatus. In addition to the first cohort of approximately 670 subjects, a separate validation cohort of under 150 different subjects was used. To predict cytomegalovirus infection status, the study combined high-throughput TCR immunosequencing, statistical association of individual TCRs with disease status, and machine learning. To study patterns of TCR occurrence, a later analysis re-analyzed previously published TCR beta repertoires from around 670 donors and added high-resolution HLA genotyping. Rather than drawing on any new phenotypic data, the later analysis identified candidate immune exposures from TCR beta sequences and the way those sequences occurred across donors. In an earlier analysis of 587 of the donors, high-throughput TCR beta sequencing was used to judge whether each TCR beta V gene segment behaved as functional or pseudogenic. Alongside the repertoire data, information on donor age, sex, ethnicity and CMV serostatus was compiled. In a later genetic analysis, genome-wide SNP genotypes for about three fifths of the roughly 670 donors were used, and that subset was treated as a discovery cohort. All discovery cohort repertoires had been generated on a single sequencing platform. Both class I and class II loci were covered by HLA typing, at four-digit resolution. Typing coverage varied by locus: roughly 629-630 donors for A, B, C, DRB1 and DQB1; approximately 560 for DQA1; 600 to 610 for DPA1; under 490 for DPB1. Because of strong linkage in the cohort, 5 or 6 DR-DQ haplotypes were treated as single units for association and clustering. On average, about 200,000 unique TCR beta nucleotide sequences were sequenced per donor among about 400 genotyped donors of the cohort, with 15% to 20% of those sequences being non-productive.

In this sample, this clone turned up a few times. What antigen it recognizes has not been identified. No qualities accompany the bases; no much larger clone lies one base away. The cohort comprised under 700 healthy bone marrow donors. Cohort members were all nominally healthy when sampled, although unrecorded immune exposures were likely present. The donor was CMV seronegative and belonged to the group of approximately 320 seronegative cohort members. A peripheral blood sample was provided by each donor, and peripheral blood mononuclear cells were used for TCR beta sequencing. The Qiagen DNeasy Blood Extraction Kit was used to extract genomic DNA from the blood cell samples. Points the paper makes about the study in general: A later analysis found that most CMV-associated TCR beta chains appeared HLA-restricted, with HLA associations seemingly driven largely by CMV exposure. The only immune exposure information available for the cohort was CMV serostatus. A group of highly shared sequence variants was considered likely to be a technical artifact of the sequencing pipeline. A later genetic analysis reported fewer N-insertions in productive TCRs among donors in an Asian-associated ancestry cluster than the roughly 650-donor mean. In this cohort, only TCR beta chains were sequenced, and detectable features were limited by the absence of alpha or paired-chain data. In a later analysis, the rate of TCR association differed among HLA loci, with DRB1 alleles having the most associated TCRs and HLA-C alleles having the fewest. In vitro tests confirmed that a few of the cytomegalovirus-associated TCR beta chains recognize cytomegalovirus antigens. About 17 rarely observed V segments, including chromosome 9 orphons, were excluded from the earlier analysis of 550 to 700 of the donors because counts were too low. The authors suggested that the approach could potentially be extended to other disease states and immunological phenotypes. The classifier was reported to diagnose cytomegalovirus status with high specificity and sensitivity in both the original cohort and the validation cohort. The study listed 150 to 200 TCR beta chains as associated with cytomegalovirus. In a later analysis, several top co-occurrence clusters were reported to appear linked to parvovirus B19, influenza, CMV and Epstein-Barr virus. While some public TCRs were present in many individuals, most TCR sequences turned up only very rarely across donors. Linkage disequilibrium might explain the correlated functional status among segregating V segments, but an unknown experimental factor could not be ruled out. An earlier analysis of around 600 of the donors showed that most TCR beta V segments appeared in productive rearrangements either about 90% or about 30% of the time, which broadly matched IMGT annotations. Some IMGT-functional V segments, including TRBV6-2 and TRBV6-3, could not be distinguished by the 87-base-pair reads and were therefore excluded. Roughly uniform sequencing depth across donors was assumed in presence/absence analyses, although this assumption may not hold. Strong co-occurrence of HLA alleles, especially DR and DQ, made assigning TCR associations to individual alleles difficult. In a later analysis, HLA-associated TCR beta chains were found to be more clonally expanded and to have lower generation probabilities than equally common non-associated chains. A later genetic analysis associated a missense DCLRE1C variant with V-gene and J-gene trimming of TCR beta chains, and an independent cohort replicated the association. Because some donors lacked HLA typing at each locus, the association tests relied only on the typed subset. At a false discovery rate of 0.05, a later analysis linked under 20,000 TCR beta sequences to specific HLA alleles. A further reported finding was that TCR beta sequences accurately predicted the HLA-A and HLA-B alleles for most subjects in the first cohort.

Library preparation was by the immunoSEQ multiplex PCR assay. A mixture of 60 forward primers for TCR Vbeta segments and 13 reverse primers for TCR Jbeta segments was used in the multiplex PCR. The CDR3 region of rearranged TCR beta genes was amplified from genomic DNA by a multiplex PCR assay. Amplified TCR beta libraries were sequenced as 87-base-pair reads on the Illumina HiSeq System. The original pipeline was this. Across the 500 to 700 repertoires, a later analysis counted roughly 77 million unique TCR beta chains, about 10 million of which were shared by at least two donors. To remove PCR and sequencing errors, raw reads were error-corrected and collapsed into unique sequences using a nearest-neighbor algorithm that merged closely related sequences. Alignment of CDR3 sequences to IMGT reference sequences was used to assign V, D and J gene segments. For a sequence to be retained, a match of at least six nucleotides was required to both a V gene segment and a J gene segment. Rearrangements were classified as productive when the CDR3 lacked stop codons and remained in frame with V and J, and all other rearrangements were classified as non-productive. Following IMGT convention, CDR3 was defined as the stretch from the second conserved V-encoded cysteine up to the conserved J-encoded phenylalanine. The earlier analysis of 500 to 650 of the donors excluded any sequence lacking an unambiguous match to a single V gene segment. An earlier analysis of fewer than 650 of the donors classified V segments as functional when productive rearrangements were above 56.7% and as segregating when the standard deviation between donors was above 5%. A statistical classification framework was built to diagnose cytomegalovirus status from the catalog of TCR beta chain sequences. V and J gene assignment, in a later analysis, came from comparing TCR nucleotide sequences with IMGT/GENE-DB human TR gene sequences. A later analysis assigned CDR3 sequences and most-parsimonious VDJ recombination scenarios with the TCRdist pipeline. In a later analysis, each TCR beta chain was defined by its CDR3 amino acid sequence together with its V-gene family, and reads without a unique V-gene family were excluded. To address suspected cross-contamination and a sequencing artifact, a later analysis removed several hundred highly shared, low-generation-probability nucleotide sequences. In a later analysis, a clonal expansion index for each public chain was calculated from normalized within-repertoire ranks of inferred template counts. In a later analysis, generation probabilities were computed with a VDJ recombination model fitted to out-of-frame rearrangements, and the resulting probabilities were checked against IGoR. In a later analysis, TCR-TCR, TCR-HLA and TCR-CMV co-occurrence was scored with hypergeometric tests, and a repertoire-size bias correction was applied to TCR pairs. To estimate false discovery rates, a later analysis permuted the HLA or CMV assignments 20 times. In a later analysis, co-occurring TCRs were grouped using DBSCAN, with TCRdist sequence similarity added in when clustering inside HLA-allele-positive subsets. For co-occurrence clustering, repertoires with fewer than 30,000 or more than 120,000 public chains were excluded, along with five repertoires with anomalous nucleotide sharing. TCRdb re-hosts the immuneACCESS table, in-frame sequences only. Its copies lack some clones; in the studies checked, an unresolved V gene accounts for under half of them, and the cause for the rest is not known. V, J and clone size were drawn from that table, and D and trimming were deduced from the DNA. The table for this sample lists roughly 120,000 clones; roughly 14% of them were counted only once. The ten biggest clones cover 1.9% of the sample.

CDR1 and CDR2 are drawn from the germline V gene (reference sequence): MNHEY, SMNVEV. Counted from cysteine to phenylalanine, this CDR3 has 15 amino acids. The CDR3 DNA has 45 bases and is translated from base 1. Trimming accounts for 4 bases at V and 5 bases at J, while the number of junction bases matched to no gene is 10. Specimen: PBMCs. The receptor was derived from a woman between 18 and 29 years old in good health and CMV-seronegative. The rearrangement joined TRBV27 to TRBJ2-7; 8 bases in the middle match TRBD2. The sequenced DNA is TGTGCCAGCAGTTCATACGGATCGGGGGGGGACGAGCAGTACTTC. Its coded protein is CASSSYGSGGDEQYF.